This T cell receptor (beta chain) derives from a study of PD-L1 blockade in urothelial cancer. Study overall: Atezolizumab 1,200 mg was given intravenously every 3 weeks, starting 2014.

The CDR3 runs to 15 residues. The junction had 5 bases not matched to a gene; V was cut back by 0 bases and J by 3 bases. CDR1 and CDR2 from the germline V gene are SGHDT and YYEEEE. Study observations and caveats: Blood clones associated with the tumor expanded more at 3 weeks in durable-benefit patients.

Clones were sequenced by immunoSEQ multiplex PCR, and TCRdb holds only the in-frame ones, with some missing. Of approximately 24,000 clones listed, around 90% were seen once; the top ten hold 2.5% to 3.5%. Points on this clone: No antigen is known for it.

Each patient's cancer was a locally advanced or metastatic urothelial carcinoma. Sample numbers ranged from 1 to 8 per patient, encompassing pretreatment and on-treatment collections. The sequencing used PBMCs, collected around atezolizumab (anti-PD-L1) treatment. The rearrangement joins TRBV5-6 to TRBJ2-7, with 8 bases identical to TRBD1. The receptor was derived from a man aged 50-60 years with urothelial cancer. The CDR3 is CASSLGRTGIYEQYF. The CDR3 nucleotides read TGTGCCAGCAGCTTGGGCAGGACAGGGATCTACGAGCAGTACTTC. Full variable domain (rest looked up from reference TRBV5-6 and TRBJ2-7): DAGVTQSPTHLIKTRGQQVTLRCSPKSGHDTVSWYQQALGQGPQFIFQYYEEEERQRGNFPDRFSGHQFPNYSSELNVNALLLGDSALYLCASSLGRTGIYEQYFGPGTRLTVT.